The rows below give T cell receptor beta chains drawn from one sample of a study of blood T cell repertoires in COVID-19. Data came from immunoSEQ multiplex PCR; TCRdb stores just in-frame clones and leaves some out. Of under 250,000 clones in the sample, about 84% were seen once. The sequenced sample was peripheral blood. These TCRs come from a woman aged 80 or older with acute or convalescent COVID-19. Both conserved end residues are part of each CDR3.

v_gene: TRBV9
j_gene: TRBJ2-1
CDR3aa: CASSVGQGGYNEQFF

v_gene: TRBV28
j_gene: TRBJ2-7
CDR3aa: CASRFGQGVFYEQYF

v_gene: TRBV10-1
j_gene: TRBJ2-2
CDR3aa: CASSETSGRADTGELFF

v_gene: TRBV5-6
j_gene: TRBJ1-6
CDR3aa: CASSIGQGYSPLHF

v_gene: TRBV19
j_gene: TRBJ1-2
CDR3aa: CASSFLTGGGYTF

v_gene: TRBV25-1
j_gene: TRBJ2-1
CDR3aa: CASSDNRDRGNEQFF

v_gene: TRBV5-1
j_gene: TRBJ2-3
CDR3aa: CASSLTGADTDTQYF

v_gene: TRBV18
j_gene: TRBJ1-1
CDR3aa: CASSPAQGMNTEAFF

v_gene: TRBV6-6
j_gene: TRBJ1-1
CDR3aa: CASSYAAGGEKAFF

v_gene: TRBV2
j_gene: TRBJ2-3
CDR3aa: CASSQRGGWADTQYF

v_gene: TRBV11-2
j_gene: TRBJ2-7
CDR3aa: CASSLGYETGSSYEQYF

v_gene: TRBV6-5
j_gene: TRBJ2-1
CDR3aa: CASSYLREQFF

v_gene: TRBV5-5
j_gene: TRBJ2-5
CDR3aa: CASSLGSGETQYF

v_gene: TRBV29-1
j_gene: TRBJ2-7
CDR3aa: CSAQTAYEQYF